This T cell receptor (beta chain) appears in the sequencing data of a study of neoadjuvant anti-PD-1 for oral cavity cancer. About the research overall: Before surgery, most patients got three to four biweekly 3 mg/kg nivolumab doses.

The patients had HPV-negative, locally advanced oral cavity squamous cell carcinoma. Regarding the study as a whole: After neoadjuvant nivolumab, PBMC T cell clonality was significantly higher in non-responders than responders. Higher pretreatment blood Treg/Th17 ratios correlated with higher pretreatment blood and lower post-treatment tumor TCRbeta clonality.

Data came from immunoSEQ multiplex PCR; TCRdb stores just in-frame clones and leaves some out. The repertoire has around 81,000 clones, approximately 80% of them found once; the top ten carry about 3.4%. Note on this clone: The antigen remains undetermined.

The sequence derives from a person aged 35-79 years with oral cavity squamous cell carcinoma. The specimen comprised PBMCs, sampled before nivolumab (anti-PD-1) treatment.

CDR3 nucleotides: TGTGCCTGGAGTGTACAACTAGCGGGAGGCAATGAGCAGTTCTTC. Its protein product is CAWSVQLAGGNEQFF. The rearrangement joins TRBV30 to TRBJ2-1; 12 nucleotides match TRBD2. The CDR3 runs 15 residues. Germline values: CDR1 GTSNPN, CDR2 SVGIG (reference sequence). Trimming at V came to 0 bases and at J to 6 bases, leaving 3 bases not matched to a gene.